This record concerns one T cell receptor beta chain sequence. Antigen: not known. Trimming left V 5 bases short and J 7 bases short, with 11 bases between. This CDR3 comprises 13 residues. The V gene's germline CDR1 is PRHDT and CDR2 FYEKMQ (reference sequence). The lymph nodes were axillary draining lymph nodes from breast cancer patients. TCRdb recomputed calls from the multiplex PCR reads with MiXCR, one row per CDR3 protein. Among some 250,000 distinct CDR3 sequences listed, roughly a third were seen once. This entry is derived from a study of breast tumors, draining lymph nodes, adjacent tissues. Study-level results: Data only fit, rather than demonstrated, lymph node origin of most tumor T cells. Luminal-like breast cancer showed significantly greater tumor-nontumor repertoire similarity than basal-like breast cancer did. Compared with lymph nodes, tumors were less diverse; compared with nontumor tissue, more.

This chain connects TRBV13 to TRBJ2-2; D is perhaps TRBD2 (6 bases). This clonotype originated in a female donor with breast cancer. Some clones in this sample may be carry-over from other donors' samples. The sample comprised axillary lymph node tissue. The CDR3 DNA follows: TGTGCCAGCAGCCGAATGACTAGCGGGGAGCTGTTTTTT. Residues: CASSRMTSGELFF.